The present TCR beta chain was sequenced within a study of T-cell reconstitution after alpha-beta-depleted transplantation in children. A word on this clonotype: A single base separates this from a much larger clone, so it may be a read error.

The CDR3 sequence is 13 residues long. The germline V gene encodes CDR1 LNHNV and CDR2 YYDKDF (reference sequence). The library targeted TCRbeta and was prepared with unique molecular identifiers. Each CDR3 protein is one row after TCRdb ran MiXCR on the PCR reads. The profile shows 380,000 or so distinct CDR3 sequences, roughly 14% of them singletons. The sequence was obtained from a human donor who donated a stem cell graft to a child with Fanconi anemia. Sequenced here: PBMCs, sampled from the stem cell graft. The rearrangement uses TRBV15 and TRBJ2-7, with D possibly being TRBD1 (5 bases). This chain's CDR3 is CATGREGDYEQYV. The CDR3 DNA sequence: TGTGCCACCGGCAGAGAAGGGGACTACGAGCAGTACGTC.